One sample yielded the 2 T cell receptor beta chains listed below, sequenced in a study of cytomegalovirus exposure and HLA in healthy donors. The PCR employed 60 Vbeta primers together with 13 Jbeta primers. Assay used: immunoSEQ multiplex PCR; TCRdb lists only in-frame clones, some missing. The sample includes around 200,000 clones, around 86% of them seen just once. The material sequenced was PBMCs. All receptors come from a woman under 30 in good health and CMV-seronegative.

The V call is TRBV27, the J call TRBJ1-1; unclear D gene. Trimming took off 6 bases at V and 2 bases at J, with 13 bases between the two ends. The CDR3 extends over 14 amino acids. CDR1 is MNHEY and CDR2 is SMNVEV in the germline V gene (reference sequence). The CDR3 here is CASSPTRLNTEAFF. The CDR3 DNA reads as TGTGCCAGCAGCCCAACTCGACTCAACACTGAAGCTTTCTTT.

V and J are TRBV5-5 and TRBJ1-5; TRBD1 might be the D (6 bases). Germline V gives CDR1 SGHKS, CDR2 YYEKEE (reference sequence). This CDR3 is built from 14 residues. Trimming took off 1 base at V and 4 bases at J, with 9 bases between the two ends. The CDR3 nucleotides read TGTGCCAGCAGCTTGTATCAGGGGAATCAGCCCCAGCATTTT. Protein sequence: CASSLYQGNQPQHF.